This T cell receptor (beta chain) was retrieved from a study of post-analysis software for immune sequencing data. Study in general: Clinical courses comprised relapsing-remitting, secondary progressive and progressive-relapsing multiple sclerosis.

The library was made from cDNA and included unique molecular identifiers. T cells, about 0.9 to 10 million of them, yielded some 540,000 cDNA molecules. Via MiXCR, TCRdb re-called the PCR reads, giving one row per CDR3 protein. In the table there are 400,000 to 500,000 distinct CDR3 sequences, 30% to 45% of which are singletons. The V gene lost 6 bases and the J gene lost 1 base, with 11 bases spanning the gap. Germline V CDR1 and CDR2: SGHRS, YFSETQ. The CDR3 consists of 13 residues. Regarding the study as a whole: Higher frequency in patients than in controls was seen for several TRBV segments, with TRBV5-6, TRBV5-1 and TRBV20-1 among them. Those with multiple sclerosis, the patient group, showed significantly lower normalized Chao1 diversity than controls. With F measure, samples from one preparation batch clustered together strongly.

To note about this clonotype: The antigen remains unidentified.

The TCR comes from a girl aged 2 to 9 with multiple sclerosis. The rearrangement links TRBV5-1 to TRBJ2-7; D gene unclear. Sequenced: blood. Written as DNA, the CDR3 is TGCGCCAGCAACCCAGTGGGGTCCTACGAGCAGTACTTC. It encodes CASNPVGSYEQYF.